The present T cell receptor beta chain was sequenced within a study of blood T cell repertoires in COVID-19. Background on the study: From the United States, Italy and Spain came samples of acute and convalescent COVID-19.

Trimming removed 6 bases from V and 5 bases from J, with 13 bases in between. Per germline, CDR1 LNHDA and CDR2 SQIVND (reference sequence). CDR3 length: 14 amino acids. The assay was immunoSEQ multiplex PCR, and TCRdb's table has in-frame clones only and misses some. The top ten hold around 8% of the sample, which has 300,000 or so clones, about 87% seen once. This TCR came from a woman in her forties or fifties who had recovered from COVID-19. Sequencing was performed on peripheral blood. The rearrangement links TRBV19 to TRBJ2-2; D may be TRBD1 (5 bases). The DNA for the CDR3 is TGTGCCAGTAGAAAGCAGGGTCAGACCGGGGAGCTGTTTTTT. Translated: CASRKQGQTGELFF.